A single sample is the source of the 9 T cell receptor beta chains below, sequenced in a study of T cells in localized non-small cell lung cancer. TCRdb's table, derived via immunoSEQ multiplex PCR, lists solely in-frame clones and lacks some. The table includes 100,000 to 150,000 clones, about 89% detected once. This sample comprised peripheral blood, obtained before any cancer treatment. These receptors came from a female donor of 60 years or more with stage I lung adenocarcinoma.

This chain connects TRBV19 to TRBJ2-1; a possible D gene is TRBD1 (5 bases). CDR1 LNHDA and CDR2 SQIVND come from the germline V gene (reference sequence). The CDR3 loop spans 19 amino acids. Trimming removed 2 bases from V and 0 bases from J, with 20 bases in between. CDR3 loop: CASSIRAGRTSSSYNEQFF. CDR3 in DNA: TGTGCCAGTAGTATACGGGCAGGGCGCACCTCCAGCTCCTACAATGAGCAGTTCTTC.

The chain uses TRBV10-3 and TRBJ2-5; D perhaps matches TRBD2 (5 bases). The CDR3 runs 15 residues. V shed 10 bases and J shed 4 bases, with 22 bases lying between them. Germline V CDR1 and CDR2: ENHRY, SYGVKD. The CDR3 reads CATTEGLKMGETQYF. Here the CDR3 DNA reads TGTGCCACTACCGAGGGCCTAAAGATGGGAGAGACCCAGTACTTC.

The chain combines TRBV7-3 with TRBJ2-5; TRBD2 aligns across 8 bases. CDR1 and CDR2 (germline): SGHTA, FQGTGA. Unmatched junction bases numbered 10, after V lost 2 bases and J lost 5 bases. This CDR3 region has 16 residues. The chain's CDR3 is CASSLESSGSGETQYF. Here the CDR3 DNA reads TGTGCCAGCAGCTTAGAATCCAGCGGGAGCGGGGAGACCCAGTACTTC.

The chain has TRBV18 and TRBJ1-3; maybe TRBD1 (6 bases). This CDR3 contains 15 residues. From germline, CDR1 is KGHSH and CDR2 LQKENI. The ends were cut back, 6 bases at V and 2 bases at J, with 14 bases in the middle. The CDR3 sequence is CASSTDRTAGNTIYF. The CDR3 region has the DNA TGTGCCAGCTCGACCGATAGGACAGCTGGAAACACCATATATTTT.

This rearrangement joins TRBV9 to TRBJ2-2, with D perhaps TRBD1 (6 bases). Between the trimmed V and J ends, which lost 0 bases and 6 bases, there was a span of 12 bases. Looked up from germline, CDR1 is SGDLS and CDR2 is YYNGEE. The CDR3 runs 15 residues. This chain's CDR3 is CASSVVQGRAGELFF. CDR3 bases: TGTGCCAGCAGCGTAGTACAGGGTAGGGCCGGGGAGCTGTTTTTT.

The V gene is TRBV30, the J gene TRBJ1-1; no clear D. From germline, CDR1 is GTSNPN and CDR2 SVGIG (reference sequence). Trimming left V 0 bases short and J 4 bases short, with 6 bases between. This CDR3 region has 12 residues. The CDR3 DNA sequence: TGTGCCTGGAGTGTTGGCAGCACTGAAGCTTTCTTT. Its translation: CAWSVGSTEAFF.

The chain carries TRBV7-9 and TRBJ2-7; the D is unclear. The germline V gene encodes CDR1 SEHNR and CDR2 FQNEAQ (reference sequence). CDR3 size: 13 residues. The V end lost 1 base, the J end lost 0 bases, and 4 bases lay between the germline ends. The CDR3 protein is CASSLDASYEQYF. CDR3 sequence (DNA): TGTGCCAGCAGCTTAGATGCCTCCTACGAGCAGTACTTC.

The rearrangement joins TRBV28 to TRBJ2-7; D is perhaps TRBD1 (7 bases). Germline loops: CDR1 MDHEN, CDR2 SYDVKM. Between the trimmed V and J ends, which lost 7 bases and 4 bases, there was a span of 20 bases. The CDR3 contains 15 residues. CDR3 nucleotides: TGTGCCAGCAACTCGCCTCAGACAGGGAGGTACGAGCAGTACTTC. It encodes CASNSPQTGRYEQYF.

Comment on this clone: One end of the junction fails to match germline, which may point to a read error. The chain carries TRBV10-3 and TRBJ1-5; no clear D. CDR1 is ENHRY and CDR2 is SYGVKD in the germline V gene. The CDR3 extends over 14 amino acids. The CDR3 sequence is CVISDTVSNQPQHF. CDR3 bases: TGTGTCATCAGTGATACGGTGTCCAATCAGCCCCAGCATTTT.